This T cell receptor (beta chain) is drawn from a study of OX40 agonist ivuxolimab in advanced cancers. TCRdb's copy holds only in-frame clones and misses some; the assay was immunoSEQ multiplex PCR. The sample carries tens of thousands of clones, less than 90% recorded once. This CDR3 is built from 16 residues. V was clipped by 3 bases and J by 1 base; unmatched bases: 3. Per germline, CDR1 SGHRS and CDR2 YFSETQ. This chain links TRBV5-1 with TRBJ2-2; 10 bases are shared with TRBD2. The clonotype comes from an adult with an advanced solid tumor such as melanoma, head and neck, liver or kidney cancer. The starting material was CD4+ or CD8+ T cells sorted from blood, obtained in a trial of the OX40 agonist ivuxolimab. CDR3 protein: CASSSTSGVNTGELFF. In DNA, the CDR3 is TGCGCCAGCAGCTCAACTAGCGGGGTGAACACCGGGGAGCTGTTTTTT.